The 29 T cell receptor beta chains below all came from one sample that was sequenced in a study of shared T cell receptors in the human thymus. This table comes from immunoSEQ multiplex PCR, and its TCRdb copy is limited to in-frame clones, with some not included. The data show 700,000 to 750,000 clones, approximately 85% seen once. These data were also filed under a second study, of human thymus T cells.

Sequenced input: thymocytes. The source is a girl in the first two years of life with a congenital heart defect.

This sequence joins TRBV10-1 and TRBJ2-5; 9 bases agree with TRBD1. The V segment lost 4 bases and the J segment 9 bases; nucleotides outside the gene matches: 3. The CDR3 contains 12 residues. CDR1 and CDR2 from the germline V gene are WNHNN and SYGVQD (reference sequence). As DNA, the CDR3 is TGCGCCAGCAGTGGTCGGACAGGGGCCCAGTACTTC. The encoded protein is CASSGRTGAQYF.

This rearrangement joins TRBV5-4 to TRBJ1-2; TRBD1 is a possible D gene (6 bases). This CDR3 comprises 18 residues. V lost 4 bases and J 4 bases, leaving 26 bases between the germline ends. Germline CDR1 reads SGHNT; CDR2 reads YYREEE (reference sequence). The CDR3 is CASSRHRALEDNLYGYTF. The CDR3 DNA reads as TGTGCCAGCAGCAGGCACAGGGCTCTAGAAGATAACCTCTATGGCTACACCTTC.

This rearrangement joins TRBV7-9 to TRBJ1-2; 12 bases agree with TRBD1. From germline, CDR1 is SEHNR and CDR2 FQNEAQ (reference sequence). The V and J ends lost 0 bases and 3 bases, in that order; junction bases with no gene match: 2. The CDR3 is 16 residues long. CDR3: CASSLARDRGHYGYTF. CDR3 coding DNA: TGTGCCAGCAGCTTAGCCCGGGACAGGGGGCACTATGGCTACACCTTC.

The chain carries TRBV5-1 and TRBJ2-2, with 10 bases fitting TRBD2. The V segment lost 3 bases and the J segment 0 bases; nucleotides outside the gene matches: 5. Looked up from germline, CDR1 is SGHRS and CDR2 is YFSETQ. The CDR3 has 17 amino acids. The DNA for the CDR3 is TGCGCCAGCAGCTCCTCAGCGGGGGGGCCGAACACCGGGGAGCTGTTTTTT. As protein: CASSSSAGGPNTGELFF.

This clone was counted a single time. This chain uses TRBV27 with TRBJ1-3; TRBD1 matches at 10 bases. The V gene's germline CDR1 is MNHEY and CDR2 SMNVEV (reference sequence). Unmatched junction bases numbered 4, after V lost 4 bases and J lost 4 bases. The CDR3 is made up of 15 amino acids. The CDR3 region is CASSSDRGHGNTIYF. CDR3 sequence (DNA): TGTGCCAGCAGTTCCGACAGGGGGCACGGAAACACCATATATTTT.

The chain combines TRBV11-2 with TRBJ2-4; D may be TRBD2 (6 bases). Germline-derived CDR1 and CDR2 are SGHAT and FQNNGV. The CDR3 runs 18 residues. V was shortened by 5 bases and J by 8 bases, with 28 bases between the two germline ends. The CDR3 bases are TGTGCCAGCAGCCCCCCGGAGGGGCGCCTTGAGTCGGAGGACATTCAGTACTTC. This codes for CASSPPEGRLESEDIQYF.

The V call is TRBV11-3, the J call TRBJ2-1; 7 nucleotides agree with TRBD1. Germline-derived CDR1 and CDR2 are SGHNT and YENEEA. V was clipped by 4 bases and J by 2 bases; unmatched bases: 17. The CDR3 length is 19 residues. The DNA of the CDR3 is TGTGCCAGCAGCTCCGGGGTGTCCTCAACAGGGGCAACCTACAATGAGCAGTTCTTC. Its translation: CASSSGVSSTGATYNEQFF. Filled out from reference TRBV11-3 and TRBJ2-1, the complete variable domain reads EAGVVQSPRYKIIEKKQPVAFWCNPISGHNTLYWYLQNLGQGPELLIRYENEEAVDDSQLPKDRFSAERLKGVDSTLKIQPAELGDSAVYLCASSSGVSSTGATYNEQFFGPGTRLTVL.

The V call is TRBV5-1, the J call TRBJ1-1, with TRBD1 matching 7 bases. The germline CDR1 and CDR2 sequences are SGHRS and YFSETQ. The length of the CDR3 is 16 residues. Trimming at V came to 1 base and at J to 1 base, leaving 7 bases not matched to a gene. The CDR3 spells CASSLMRGHPNTEAFF. CDR3 nucleotide sequence: TGCGCCAGCAGCTTGATGAGGGGGCATCCGAACACTGAAGCTTTCTTT.

This rearrangement joins TRBV19 to TRBJ2-3; no reliable D call. V lost 3 bases, J lost 4 bases, and 11 bases lay in between. The CDR3 loop spans 14 amino acids. The germline CDR1 and CDR2 sequences are LNHDA and SQIVND (reference sequence). CDR3: CASSIGHKPDTQYF. In DNA, the CDR3 is TGTGCCAGTAGTATCGGTCATAAGCCAGATACGCAGTATTTT. The whole variable domain, filled in from reference TRBV19 and TRBJ2-3, reads DGGITQSPKYLFRKEGQNVTLSCEQNLNHDAMYWYRQDPGQGLRLIYYSQIVNDFQKGDIAEGYSVSREKKESFPLTVTSAQKNPTAFYLCASSIGHKPDTQYFGPGTRLTVL.

The count of this clone is one. CDR3 sequence reads: CATSRPHPRGGTPSGANVLTF. The CDR3 DNA reads TGTGCCACCAGCAGACCCCACCCCCGGGGTGGAACCCCCTCTGGGGCCAACGTCCTGACTTTC. The gene calls are TRBV15 and TRBJ2-6, with D tentatively TRBD2 (5 bases). V lost 2 bases, J lost 0 bases, and 23 bases lay in between. CDR1 is LNHNV, CDR2 YYDKDF, per germline (reference sequence). The length of the CDR3 is 21 residues.

This rearrangement joins TRBV28 to TRBJ1-6; 7 positions match TRBD1. With 6 bases clipped from V and 7 bases from J, the junction kept 15 bases outside the gene matches. There are 17 residues in the CDR3. CDR1 and CDR2 from the germline V gene are MDHEN and SYDVKM. CDR3 nucleotides: TGTGCCAGCAGCTCCCCCGGAGGGGGCAGGGTGAATTCACCCCTCCACTTT. Its protein product is CASSSPGGGRVNSPLHF.

The rearrangement uses TRBV18 and TRBJ1-2, with 9 bases lining up with TRBD1. The junction had 3 bases not matched to a gene; V was cut back by 6 bases and J by 7 bases. This CDR3 has 12 amino acids. Germline CDR1 and CDR2: KGHSH and LQKENI. CDR3 sequence (DNA): TGTGCCAGCTCGGACAGGGGTTCTGGCTACACCTTC. Translation: CASSDRGSGYTF.

J is TRBJ1-6 and V is TRBV7-9; D gene unclear. The CDR3 length is 18 residues. The germline V and J ends were trimmed by 4 bases and 0 bases, with 16 bases remaining between them. Germline values: CDR1 SEHNR, CDR2 FQNEAQ (reference sequence). CDR3 region: CASSYHYQVDSYNSPLHF. The CDR3 DNA is TGTGCCAGCAGCTACCATTACCAGGTGGACTCCTATAATTCACCCCTCCACTTT.

The CDR3 DNA reads as TGTGCCAGCAGTGAAGCAGGGGTCAACGAGCAGTACTTC. Its translation is CASSEAGVNEQYF. The chain links TRBV25-1 to TRBJ2-7; possibly TRBD1 for D (6 bases). V dropped 2 bases and J dropped 5 bases, with 10 bases sitting between them. CDR1 and CDR2 from the germline V gene are MGHDK and SYGVNS. This CDR3 is 13 amino acids long.

This chain links TRBV28 with TRBJ1-2; perhaps TRBD1 as D (6 bases). Trimming cost V 5 bases and J 0 bases, with 10 bases left between them. The CDR3 sequence is 14 residues long. Germline CDR1 reads MDHEN; CDR2 reads SYDVKM. The CDR3 here is CASSPPGANYGYTF. CDR3 sequence (DNA): TGTGCCAGCAGTCCCCCAGGGGCTAACTATGGCTACACCTTC.

This clone showed up just once. The CDR3 region is CASSLADRGREQYF. CDR3 in DNA: TGCGCCAGCAGCTTGGCCGACAGGGGGCGCGAGCAGTACTTC. The chain is built from TRBV5-1 and TRBJ2-7, with 10 bases lining up with TRBD1. The J segment lost 6 bases and the V segment lost 0 bases, leaving 3 bases of the junction unmatched. Germline V gene sequence: CDR1 SGHRS, CDR2 YFSETQ. This CDR3 is 14 amino acids long.

V usage is TRBV6-1 and J usage is TRBJ1-2, with 8 bases aligning to TRBD1. The CDR3 length is 14 residues. CDR1 and CDR2 (germline): MNHNS, SASEGT. With 6 bases clipped from V and 5 bases from J, the junction kept 8 bases outside the gene matches. The CDR3, as DNA: TGTGCCAGCAGGACAGGGGTGTTACGATATGGCTACACCTTC. It encodes CASRTGVLRYGYTF.

V gene TRBV5-4 combines with J gene TRBJ2-5; D is perhaps TRBD1 (6 bases). Trimming removed 4 bases from V and 3 bases from J, with 16 bases in between. The length of the CDR3 is 15 residues. Germline values: CDR1 SGHNT, CDR2 YYREEE (reference sequence). In DNA, the CDR3 is TGTGCCAGCAGCCCGTCCCGGGACACGGAAGAGACCCAGTACTTC. Its protein product is CASSPSRDTEETQYF.

The V and J genes are TRBV10-3 and TRBJ1-3; D is uncertain. In germline, CDR1 is ENHRY, CDR2 SYGVKD. V dropped 11 bases and J dropped 0 bases, with 14 bases sitting between them. This CDR3 is built from 14 residues. The CDR3 region is CASNSETSGNTIYF. As DNA, the CDR3 is TGTGCCTCAAACAGTGAAACCTCTGGAAACACCATATATTTT.

The genes are TRBV15 and TRBJ2-5, with TRBD1 matching over 9 bases. The CDR3 sequence is 16 residues long. V shed 0 bases, J shed 7 bases, and the junction held 9 bases outside the gene matches. Germline V lookup: CDR1 LNHNV, CDR2 YYDKDF (reference sequence). This chain's CDR3 is CATSRDGVRTGVTQYF. CDR3 nucleotide sequence: TGTGCCACCAGCAGAGATGGGGTTCGGACAGGGGTGACCCAGTACTTC.

The gene calls are TRBV11-2 and TRBJ2-7; D gene uncertain. The CDR3 is 14 residues long. Trimming removed 1 base at V and 2 bases at J, with 9 bases between. Per germline, CDR1 SGHAT and CDR2 FQNNGV. This CDR3 is CASSLGSGPYEQYF. CDR3 DNA: TGTGCCAGCAGCTTAGGTTCAGGTCCCTACGAGCAGTACTTC. The full variable domain, with the rest looked up from reference TRBV11-2 and TRBJ2-7, is EAGVAQSPRYKIIEKRQSVAFWCNPISGHATLYWYQQILGQGPKLLIQFQNNGVVDDSQLPKDRFSAERLKGVDSTLKIQPAKLEDSAVYLCASSLGSGPYEQYFGPGTRLTVT.

The V call is TRBV4-3, the J call TRBJ2-1; 10 bases are a match to TRBD2. The junction had 15 bases not matched to a gene; V was cut back by 1 base and J by 9 bases. The germline V gene has CDR1 LGHNA and CDR2 YSLEER. The CDR3 runs 18 residues. CDR3 nucleotide sequence: TGCGCCAGCAGCCAAGCGACCCCACTAGCGGGGCTTTTGTGTGAGCAGTTCTTC. Residues: CASSQATPLAGLLCEQFF.

The chain recombines TRBV15 with TRBJ1-2; D remains unclear. Germline loops: CDR1 LNHNV, CDR2 YYDKDF (reference sequence). Trimming took 0 bases from V and 4 from J, leaving 12 bases between them. This CDR3 contains 15 residues. The CDR3 loop reads CATSRDRRESYGYTF. CDR3 sequence (DNA): TGTGCCACCAGCAGAGACCGACGGGAGTCCTATGGCTACACCTTC.

V gene TRBV9 combines with J gene TRBJ2-3, with 10 positions matching TRBD2. The germline gives CDR1 SGDLS, CDR2 YYNGEE. The J segment lost 2 bases and the V segment lost 3 bases, leaving 6 bases of the junction unmatched. The CDR3 is 16 residues long. CDR3 nucleotide sequence: TGTGCCAGCAGCGCGGGGCTAGCGGGGGCCACAGATACGCAGTATTTT. Protein sequence: CASSAGLAGATDTQYF.

The V and J genes are TRBV20-1 and TRBJ1-1; unclear D gene. In germline, CDR1 is DFQATT, CDR2 SNEGSKA (reference sequence). Trimming cost V 5 bases and J 4 bases, with 5 bases left between them. CDR3 size: 10 residues. The chain's CDR3 is CSAEGTEAFF. CDR3 DNA sequence: TGCAGTGCTGAGGGCACTGAAGCTTTCTTT.

The V call is TRBV28, the J call TRBJ2-6, with a possible D match to TRBD1 (5 bases). CDR1 is MDHEN and CDR2 is SYDVKM in the germline V gene. Deletions cut 6 bases from V and 1 base from J, with 10 bases between. The CDR3 consists of 15 residues. The CDR3 DNA is TGTGCCAGCAGCCTCAGGGTTTCTGGGGCCAACGTCCTGACTTTC. Encoded protein: CASSLRVSGANVLTF. Using reference TRBV28 and TRBJ2-6 for the parts outside the CDR3, the full variable domain is DVKVTQSSRYLVKRTGEKVFLECVQDMDHENMFWYRQDPGLGLRLIYFSYDVKMKEKGDIPEGYSVSREKKERFSLILESASTNQTSMYLCASSLRVSGANVLTFGAGSRLTVL.

This clone came up once. CDR3 region: CASRPFGGVMNTEAFF. Here the CDR3 DNA reads TGTGCCAGCAGGCCTTTTGGGGGGGTTATGAACACTGAAGCTTTCTTT. V is TRBV6-4 and J is TRBJ1-1; D is possibly TRBD1 (5 bases). Per the germline V gene, CDR1 is MRHNA and CDR2 is SNTAGT. The CDR3 consists of 16 residues. V dropped 6 bases and J dropped 0 bases, with 17 bases sitting between them.

The gene calls are TRBV7-3 and TRBJ1-1, with 9 positions matching TRBD1. This CDR3 is 16 amino acids long. CDR1 and CDR2 (germline): SGHTA, FQGTGA. V was clipped by 5 bases and J by 5 bases; unmatched bases: 12. In nucleotides, the CDR3 is TGTGCCAGCAGCGCACCAACACAGGGGGCAGGTACTGAAGCTTTCTTT. Protein: CASSAPTQGAGTEAFF.

The V and J genes are TRBV5-5 and TRBJ1-5; D is unclear. CDR3 length equals 19 residues. The V end was cut by 0 bases, the J end by 0 bases, with 19 bases between. In germline, CDR1 is SGHKS, CDR2 YYEKEE (reference sequence). The CDR3 is CASSLVLGPLVDSNQPQHF. The CDR3 coding sequence is TGTGCCAGCAGCTTGGTTCTCGGTCCACTCGTCGATAGCAATCAGCCCCAGCATTTT.